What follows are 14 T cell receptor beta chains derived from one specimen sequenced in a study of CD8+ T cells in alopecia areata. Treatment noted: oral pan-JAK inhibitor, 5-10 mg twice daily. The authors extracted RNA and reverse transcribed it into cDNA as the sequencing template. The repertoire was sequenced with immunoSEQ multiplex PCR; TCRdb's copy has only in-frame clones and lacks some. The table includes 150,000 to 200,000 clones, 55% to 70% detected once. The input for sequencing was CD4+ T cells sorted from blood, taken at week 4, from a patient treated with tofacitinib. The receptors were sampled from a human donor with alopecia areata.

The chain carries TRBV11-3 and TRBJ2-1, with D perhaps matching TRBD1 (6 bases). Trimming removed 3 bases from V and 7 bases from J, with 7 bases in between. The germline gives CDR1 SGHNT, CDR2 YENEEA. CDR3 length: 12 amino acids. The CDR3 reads CASSFTGNEQFF. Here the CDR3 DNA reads TGTGCCAGCAGCTTTACAGGGAATGAGCAGTTCTTC. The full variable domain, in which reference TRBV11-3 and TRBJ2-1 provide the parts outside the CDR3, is EAGVVQSPRYKIIEKKQPVAFWCNPISGHNTLYWYLQNLGQGPELLIRYENEEAVDDSQLPKDRFSAERLKGVDSTLKIQPAELGDSAVYLCASSFTGNEQFFGPGTRLTVL.

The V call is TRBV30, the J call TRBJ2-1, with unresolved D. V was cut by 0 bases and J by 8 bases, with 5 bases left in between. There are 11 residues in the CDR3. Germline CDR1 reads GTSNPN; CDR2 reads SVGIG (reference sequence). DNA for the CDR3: TGTGCCTGGAGTGTAAACCATGAGCAGTTCTTC. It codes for CAWSVNHEQFF. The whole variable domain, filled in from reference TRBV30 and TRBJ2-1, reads SQTIHQWPATLVQPVGSPLSLECTVEGTSNPNLYWYRQAAGRGLQLLFYSVGIGQISSEVPQNLSASRPQDRQFILSSKKLLLSDSGFYLCAWSVNHEQFFGPGTRLTVL.

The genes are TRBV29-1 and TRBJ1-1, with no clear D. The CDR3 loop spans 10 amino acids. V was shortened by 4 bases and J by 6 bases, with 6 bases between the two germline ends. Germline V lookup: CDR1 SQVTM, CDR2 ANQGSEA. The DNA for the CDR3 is TGCAGCGTTGTTTTGCCTGAAGCTTTCTTT. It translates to CSVVLPEAFF.

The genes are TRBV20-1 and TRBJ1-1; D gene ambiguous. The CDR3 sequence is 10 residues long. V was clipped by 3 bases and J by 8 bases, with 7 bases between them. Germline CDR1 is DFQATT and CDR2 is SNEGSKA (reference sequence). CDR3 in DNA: TGCAGTGCTAGGGCCCACGAAGCTTTCTTT. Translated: CSARAHEAFF.

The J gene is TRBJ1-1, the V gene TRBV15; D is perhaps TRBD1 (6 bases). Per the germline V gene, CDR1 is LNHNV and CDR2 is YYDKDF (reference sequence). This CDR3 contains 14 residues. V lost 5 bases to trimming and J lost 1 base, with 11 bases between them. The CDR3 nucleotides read TGTGCCACCAGCGGGAGCAGGGGGAACACTGAAGCTTTCTTT. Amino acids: CATSGSRGNTEAFF.

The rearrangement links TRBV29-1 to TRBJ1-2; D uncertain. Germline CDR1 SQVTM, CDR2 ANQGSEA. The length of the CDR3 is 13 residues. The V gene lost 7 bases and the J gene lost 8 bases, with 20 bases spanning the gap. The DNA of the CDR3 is TGCAGCGGATCGGGATCCGGGAGGAGGGGCTACACCTTC. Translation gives CSGSGSGRRGYTF.

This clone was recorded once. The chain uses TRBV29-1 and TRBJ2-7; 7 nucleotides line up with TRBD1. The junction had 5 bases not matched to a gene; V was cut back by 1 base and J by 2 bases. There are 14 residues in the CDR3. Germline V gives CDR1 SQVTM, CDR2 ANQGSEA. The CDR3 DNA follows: TGCAGCGTTGAAGCTGGCAGGGGGACCTACGAGCAGTACTTC. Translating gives CSVEAGRGTYEQYF.

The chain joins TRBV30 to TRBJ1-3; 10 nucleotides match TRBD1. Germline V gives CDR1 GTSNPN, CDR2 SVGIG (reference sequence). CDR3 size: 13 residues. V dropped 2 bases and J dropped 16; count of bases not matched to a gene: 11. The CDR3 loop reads CAWSQSPGQGPYF. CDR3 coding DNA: TGTGCCTGGAGTCAATCTCCGGGACAGGGGCCGTATTTT.

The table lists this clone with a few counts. In nucleotides, the CDR3 is TGTGCCAGCAGTTACTCGTTGTCAGGGGGGAACAATGAGCAGTTCTTC. It yields the protein CASSYSLSGGNNEQFF. The V and J genes are TRBV6-6 and TRBJ2-1, with TRBD1 as a possible D gene (7 bases). The CDR3 runs 16 residues. Trimming cost V 0 bases and J 5 bases, with 14 bases left between them. Germline CDR1 MNHNY, CDR2 SVGAGI (reference sequence).

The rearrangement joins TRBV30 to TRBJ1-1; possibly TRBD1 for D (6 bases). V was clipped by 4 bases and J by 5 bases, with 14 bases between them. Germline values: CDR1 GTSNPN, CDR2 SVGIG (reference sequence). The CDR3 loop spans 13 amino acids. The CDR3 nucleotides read TGTGCCTGGACCATGGGGGCGCGGACTGAAGCTTTCTTT. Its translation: CAWTMGARTEAFF.

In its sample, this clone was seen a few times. This CDR3 is CSVEDLDRGSYEQYF. CDR3 in DNA: TGCAGCGTTGAAGATCTGGACAGGGGCTCCTACGAGCAGTACTTC. J is TRBJ2-7 and V is TRBV29-1, with 9 bases identical to TRBD1. With 0 bases clipped from V and 0 bases from J, the junction kept 3 bases outside the gene matches. Germline CDR1 is SQVTM and CDR2 is ANQGSEA. This CDR3 contains 15 residues.

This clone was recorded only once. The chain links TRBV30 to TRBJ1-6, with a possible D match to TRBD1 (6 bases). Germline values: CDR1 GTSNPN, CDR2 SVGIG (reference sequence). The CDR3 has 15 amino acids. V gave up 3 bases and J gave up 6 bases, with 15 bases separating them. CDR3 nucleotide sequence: TGTGCCTGGAGCCGGCTAAGACAGGTTAATTCACCCCTCCACTTT. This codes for CAWSRLRQVNSPLHF. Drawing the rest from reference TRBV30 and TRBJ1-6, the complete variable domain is SQTIHQWPATLVQPVGSPLSLECTVEGTSNPNLYWYRQAAGRGLQLLFYSVGIGQISSEVPQNLSASRPQDRQFILSSKKLLLSDSGFYLCAWSRLRQVNSPLHFGNGTRLTVT.

In nucleotides, the CDR3 is TGTGCCATCAGTGGGGGGGATGAGCAGTTCTTC. It translates to CAISGGDEQFF. This rearrangement joins TRBV10-3 to TRBJ2-1; D perhaps matches TRBD2 (6 bases). The CDR3 loop spans 11 amino acids. V was shortened by 4 bases and J by 8 bases, with 6 bases between the two germline ends. The germline gives CDR1 ENHRY, CDR2 SYGVKD.

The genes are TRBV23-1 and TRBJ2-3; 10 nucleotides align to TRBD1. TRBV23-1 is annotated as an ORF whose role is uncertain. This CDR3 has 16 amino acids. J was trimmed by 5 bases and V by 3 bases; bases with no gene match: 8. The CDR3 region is CASSHPDRGRQDTQYF. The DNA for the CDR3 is TGCGCCAGCAGTCATCCCGACAGGGGGCGTCAAGATACGCAGTATTTT.